The sequence of this T cell receptor beta chain was determined in a study of T cell repertoires in cytomegalovirus infection. Study summary: It can be stated that public TCR beta signatures indicated CMV infection as well as a matching HLA type.

TCRdb re-called the reads with MiXCR, one entry per CDR3 protein. The data hold approximately 200,000 distinct CDR3 sequences, with 25% to 30% observed a single time. The germline V gene has CDR1 SGHNT and CDR2 YYREEE (reference sequence). This CDR3 contains 14 residues. Between the trimmed V and J ends, which lost 5 bases and 0 bases, there was a span of 11 bases. Study findings and constraints: Frequencies of public TCR beta families were cumulated, and this identified carriers of CMV plus the relevant HLA.

By share, this clonotype ranks as medium-sized. Its antigen is not identified. The clonotype comes from a human donor in good health (CMV status not recorded). Some clones in this sample may be carry-over from other donors' samples. This chain joins TRBV5-4 and TRBJ1-1, with a tentative D call TRBD1 (5 bases). The specimen sequenced was PBMCs. CDR3 DNA sequence: TGTGCCAGCAGGCCGGGACTTATGAACACTGAAGCTTTCTTT. Protein sequence: CASRPGLMNTEAFF. Together with reference TRBV5-4 and TRBJ1-1, the CDR3 gives the full variable domain: ETGVTQSPTHLIKTRGQQVTLRCSSQSGHNTVSWYQQALGQGPQFIFQYYREEENGRGNFPPRFSGLQFPNYSSELNVNALELDDSALYLCASRPGLMNTEAFFGQGTRLTVV.